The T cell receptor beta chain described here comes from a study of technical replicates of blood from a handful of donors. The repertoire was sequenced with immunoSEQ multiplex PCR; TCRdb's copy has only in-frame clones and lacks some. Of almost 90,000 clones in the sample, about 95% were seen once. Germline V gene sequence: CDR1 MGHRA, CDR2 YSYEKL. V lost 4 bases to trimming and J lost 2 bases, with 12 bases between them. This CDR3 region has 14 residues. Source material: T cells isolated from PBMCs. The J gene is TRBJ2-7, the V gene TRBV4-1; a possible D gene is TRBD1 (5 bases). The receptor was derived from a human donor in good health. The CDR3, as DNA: TGCGCCAGCAGCCCTAACAGGCCCCCCTACGAGCAGTACTTC. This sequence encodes CASSPNRPPYEQYF.